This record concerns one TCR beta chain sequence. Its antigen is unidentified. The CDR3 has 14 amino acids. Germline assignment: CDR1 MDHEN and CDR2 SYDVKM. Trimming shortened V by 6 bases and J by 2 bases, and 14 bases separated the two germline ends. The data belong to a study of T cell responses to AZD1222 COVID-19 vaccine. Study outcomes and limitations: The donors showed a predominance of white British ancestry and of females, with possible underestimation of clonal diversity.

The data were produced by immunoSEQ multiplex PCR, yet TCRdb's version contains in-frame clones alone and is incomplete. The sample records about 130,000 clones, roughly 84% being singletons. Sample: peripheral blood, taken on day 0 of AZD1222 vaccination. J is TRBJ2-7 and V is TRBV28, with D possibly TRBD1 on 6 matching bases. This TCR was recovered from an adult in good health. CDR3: CASRRQGNAYEQYF. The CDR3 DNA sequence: TGTGCCAGCAGACGCCAGGGGAATGCCTACGAGCAGTACTTC.